This T cell receptor (beta chain) was observed in a study of T cell repertoires in cytomegalovirus infection. Study-wide background: A matching HLA type, together with CMV infection, was signaled by public TCR beta signatures. General observations from the study: The ex vivo response was dominated by HLA-C-restricted CMV-specific TCR beta clonotypes.

TCRdb fed the reads into MiXCR, producing one record per CDR3 protein. Altogether a few hundred thousand distinct CDR3 sequences are present, roughly an eighth being singletons, with the ten largest covering around 8.1%. Worth noting for this clonotype: Its antigen is as yet unknown.

Trimming cost V 3 bases and J 11 bases; bases outside gene matches: 13. CDR1 is SGHTA, CDR2 FQGNSA, per germline. The CDR3 is made up of 16 amino acids. The sequencing sample was made of PBMCs. The chain links TRBV7-2 to TRBJ1-5, with TRBD1 matching 10 bases. This receptor was obtained from a human donor in good health (CMV status not recorded). Some clones in this sample may be carry-over from other donors' samples. The DNA of the CDR3 is TGTGCCAGCAGCTTGGAACCCGGGACAGGGGTCGTCACCCAGCATTTT. Amino acids: CASSLEPGTGVVTQHF.